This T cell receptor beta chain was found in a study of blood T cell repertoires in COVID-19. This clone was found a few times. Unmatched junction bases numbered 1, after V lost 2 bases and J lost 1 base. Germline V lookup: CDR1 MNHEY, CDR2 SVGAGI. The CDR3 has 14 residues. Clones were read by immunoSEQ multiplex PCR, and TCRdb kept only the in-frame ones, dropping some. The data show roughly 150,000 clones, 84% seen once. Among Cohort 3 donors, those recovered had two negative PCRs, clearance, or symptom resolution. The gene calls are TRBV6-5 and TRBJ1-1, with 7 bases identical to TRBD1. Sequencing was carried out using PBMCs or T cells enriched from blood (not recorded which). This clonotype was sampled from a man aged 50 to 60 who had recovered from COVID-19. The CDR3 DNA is TGTGCCAGCAGTTACGGGGACAGGAACACTGAAGCTTTCTTT. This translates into CASSYGDRNTEAFF.